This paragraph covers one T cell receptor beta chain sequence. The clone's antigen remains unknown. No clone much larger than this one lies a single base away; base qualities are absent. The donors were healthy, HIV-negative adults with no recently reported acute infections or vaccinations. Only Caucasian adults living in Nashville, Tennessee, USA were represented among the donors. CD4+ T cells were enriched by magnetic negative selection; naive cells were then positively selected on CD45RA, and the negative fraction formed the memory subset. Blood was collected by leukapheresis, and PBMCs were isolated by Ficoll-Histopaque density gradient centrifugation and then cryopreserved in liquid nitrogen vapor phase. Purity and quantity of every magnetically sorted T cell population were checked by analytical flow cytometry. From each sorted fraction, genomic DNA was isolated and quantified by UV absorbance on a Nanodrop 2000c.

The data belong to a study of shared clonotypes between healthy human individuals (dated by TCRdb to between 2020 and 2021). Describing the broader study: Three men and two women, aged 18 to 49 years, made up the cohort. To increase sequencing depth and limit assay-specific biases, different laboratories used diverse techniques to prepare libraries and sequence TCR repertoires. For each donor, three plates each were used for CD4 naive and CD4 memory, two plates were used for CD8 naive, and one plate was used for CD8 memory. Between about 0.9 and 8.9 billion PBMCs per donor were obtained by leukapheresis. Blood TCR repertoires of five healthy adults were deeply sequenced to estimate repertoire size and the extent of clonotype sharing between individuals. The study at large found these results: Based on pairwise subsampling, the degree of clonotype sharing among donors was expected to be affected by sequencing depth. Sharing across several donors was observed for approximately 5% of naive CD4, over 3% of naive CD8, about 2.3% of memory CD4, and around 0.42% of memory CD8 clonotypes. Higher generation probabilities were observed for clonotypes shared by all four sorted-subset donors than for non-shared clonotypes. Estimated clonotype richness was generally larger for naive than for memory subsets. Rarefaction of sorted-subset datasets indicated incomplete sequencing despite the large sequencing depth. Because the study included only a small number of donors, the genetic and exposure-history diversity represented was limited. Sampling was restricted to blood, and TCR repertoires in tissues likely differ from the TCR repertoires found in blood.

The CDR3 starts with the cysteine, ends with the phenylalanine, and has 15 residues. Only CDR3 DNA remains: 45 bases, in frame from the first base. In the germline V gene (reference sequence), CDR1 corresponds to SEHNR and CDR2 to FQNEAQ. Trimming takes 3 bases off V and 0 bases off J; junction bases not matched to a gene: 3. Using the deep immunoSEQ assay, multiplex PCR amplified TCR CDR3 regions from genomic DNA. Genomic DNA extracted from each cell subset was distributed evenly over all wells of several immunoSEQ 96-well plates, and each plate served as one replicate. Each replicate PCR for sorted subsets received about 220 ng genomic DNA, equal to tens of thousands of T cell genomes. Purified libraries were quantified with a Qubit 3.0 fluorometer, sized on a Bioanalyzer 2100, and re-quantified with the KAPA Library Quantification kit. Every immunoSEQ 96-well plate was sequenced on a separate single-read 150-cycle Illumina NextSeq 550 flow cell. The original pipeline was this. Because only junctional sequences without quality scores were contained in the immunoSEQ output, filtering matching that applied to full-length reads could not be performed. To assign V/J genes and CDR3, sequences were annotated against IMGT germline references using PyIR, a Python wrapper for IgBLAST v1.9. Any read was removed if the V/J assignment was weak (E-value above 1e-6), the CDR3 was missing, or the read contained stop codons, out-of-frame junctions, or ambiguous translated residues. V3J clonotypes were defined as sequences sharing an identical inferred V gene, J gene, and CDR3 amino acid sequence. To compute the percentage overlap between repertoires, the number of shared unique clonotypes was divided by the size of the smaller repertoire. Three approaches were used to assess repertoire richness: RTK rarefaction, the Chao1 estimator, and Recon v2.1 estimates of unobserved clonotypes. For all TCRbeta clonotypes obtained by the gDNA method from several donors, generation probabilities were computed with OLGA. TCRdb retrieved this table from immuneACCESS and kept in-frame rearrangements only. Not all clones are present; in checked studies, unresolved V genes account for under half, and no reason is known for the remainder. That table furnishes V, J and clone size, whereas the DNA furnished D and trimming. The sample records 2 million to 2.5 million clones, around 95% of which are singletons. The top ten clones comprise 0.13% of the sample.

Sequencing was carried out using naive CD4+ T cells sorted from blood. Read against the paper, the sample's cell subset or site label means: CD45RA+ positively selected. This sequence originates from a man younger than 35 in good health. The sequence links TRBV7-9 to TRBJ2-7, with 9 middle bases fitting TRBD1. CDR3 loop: CASSFPGQGSYEQYF. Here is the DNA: TGTGCCAGCAGCTTCCCGGGACAGGGCTCCTACGAGCAGTACTTC.